A selection of T cell receptor beta chains follows, all from one sample in a study of metastatic and nonmetastatic thyroid tumors. TCRdb re-called the PCR reads through MiXCR. The sample lists around 19,000 clones, roughly 20% seen once, with 25% to 30% in the top ten. The specimen was blood. The receptors derive from a female donor with papillary thyroid cancer or a benign thyroid nodule (not recorded which). Some clones in this sample may be carry-over from other donors' samples. CDR3s include the opening cysteine and the closing phenylalanine or tryptophan. The order of the fields is D gene, J gene, V gene, clone size, CDR3 protein, CDR3 DNA. D genes are given only for firm matches. Clone size is given for some rows only: seen once, a few or many times, or a class if the clone is expanded.

. | TRBJ2-7 | TRBV6-1 | . | CASTSGYEQYF | TGTGCCAGCACATCGGGATACGAGCAGTACTTC
. | TRBJ2-7 | TRBV20-1 | many | CSALDGASSYEQYF | TGCAGTGCTTTAGACGGAGCTAGCTCCTACGAGCAGTACTTC
. | TRBJ1-5 | TRBV18 | many | CASSLRGSQPQHF | TGTGCCAGCTCCCTCCGGGGAAGCCAGCCCCAGCATTTT
. | TRBJ2-3 | TRBV6-1 | few | CASGDSGTYTQYF | TGTGCCAGCGGCGATAGCGGCACATATACGCAGTATTTT
. | TRBJ2-1 | TRBV11-3 | many | CASSLGGHNEQFF | TGTGCCAGCAGCTTAGGGGGCCACAATGAGCAGTTCTTC
TRBD2 | TRBJ2-1 | TRBV3-1 | . | CASSQDWWAGTSGYNEQFF | TGTGCCAGCAGCCAAGATTGGTGGGCCGGGACTAGCGGCTACAATGAGCAGTTCTTC
. | TRBJ1-5 | TRBV6-1 | many | CASRNSNSNQPQHF | TGTGCCAGCAGGAACAGCAATAGCAATCAGCCCCAGCATTTT
TRBD1 | TRBJ2-7 | TRBV20-1 | . | CSAEAGQGTYEQYF | TGCAGTGCTGAAGCGGGACAGGGTACCTACGAGCAGTACTTC
. | TRBJ2-3 | TRBV2 | many | CASSQGDTQYF | TGTGCCAGCAGTCAAGGGGATACGCAGTATTTT
TRBD1 | TRBJ1-4 | TRBV2 | . | CVSSRQGAPNEKLFF | TGTGTCAGCAGTCGACAGGGTGCCCCTAATGAAAAACTGTTTTTT
. | TRBJ1-1 | TRBV27 | many | CASSSINGGLDTEAFF | TGTGCCAGCAGCTCTATAAACGGGGGTTTAGACACTGAAGCTTTCTTT
. | TRBJ2-1 | TRBV28 | . | CASSKIWESSNLAHEQFF | TGTGCCAGCAGTAAGATCTGGGAAAGCTCCAACCTCGCCCATGAGCAGTTCTTC
. | TRBJ1-2 | TRBV20-1 | . | CSATGGSGYGYTF | TGCAGTGCCACTGGGGGATCAGGATATGGCTACACCTTC
. | TRBJ2-5 | TRBV4-2 | many | CASSQEEAKLQETQYF | TGTGCCAGCAGCCAAGAAGAAGCGAAACTACAAGAGACCCAGTACTTC
TRBD1 | TRBJ2-5 | TRBV5-6 | . | CASSQGTGVQETQYF | TGTGCCAGCAGCCAAGGGACAGGGGTACAAGAGACCCAGTACTTC
. | TRBJ1-5 | TRBV6-5 | medium-sized | CASSYSKDQPQHF | TGTGCCAGCAGTTACTCGAAAGATCAGCCCCAGCATTTT
. | TRBJ1-6 | TRBV12-3/TRBV12-4 | medium-sized | CASSLDLSPLHF | TGTGCCAGCAGTCTCGATCTATCACCCCTCCACTTT
TRBD2 | TRBJ2-3 | TRBV28 | . | CASSLLTSGQITDTQYF | TGTGCCAGCAGCCTATTAACTAGCGGGCAAATCACAGATACGCAGTATTTT
. | TRBJ1-1 | TRBV27 | many | CASSLRGSTEAFF | TGTGCCAGCAGTTTAAGAGGGAGCACTGAAGCTTTCTTT
TRBD1 | TRBJ2-2 | TRBV12-3/TRBV12-4 | once | CASSLAQGMNPWEIFF | TGTGCCAGCAGTTTAGCACAGGGGATGAACCCCTGGGAGATCTTTTTT
. | TRBJ2-6 | TRBV18 | . | CASSPAGGSGANVLTF | TGTGCCAGCTCACCAGCCGGGGGCTCTGGGGCCAACGTCCTGACTTTC
. | TRBJ2-3 | TRBV7-3 | . | CASSWTIGSSDTQYF | TGTGCCAGCAGTTGGACTATCGGGAGTTCAGATACGCAGTATTTT
TRBD2 | TRBJ2-7 | TRBV10-3 | few | CAIRGTSVRISYEQYF | TGTGCCATCAGGGGGACTAGCGTGAGGATCTCCTACGAGCAGTACTTC
TRBD2 | TRBJ2-2 | TRBV24-1 | many | CATSDNSGGAGTGELFF | TGTGCCACCAGTGATAACAGCGGGGGGGCCGGGACCGGGGAGCTGTTTTTT
TRBD2 | TRBJ2-7 | TRBV20-1 | . | CSARDLTSGRTGEAYEQYF | TGCAGTGCTAGAGATTTGACTAGCGGGAGAACTGGGGAAGCCTACGAGCAGTACTTC
TRBD2 | TRBJ2-7 | TRBV11-2 | once | CAISLLGQRGFTGSYEQYF | TGTGCCATCAGCTTATTAGGTCAGCGGGGGTTTACCGGGAGCTACGAGCAGTACTTC
TRBD1 | TRBJ1-2 | TRBV9 | many | CASSVAGQRYGYTF | TGTGCCAGCAGCGTAGCGGGACAGAGATATGGCTACACCTTC
. | TRBJ2-5 | TRBV20-1 | many | CSARDLGVVETQYF | TGCAGTGCTAGAGATTTAGGGGTCGTAGAGACCCAGTACTTC
. | TRBJ2-6 | TRBV7-9 | many | CASSHRVGANVLTF | TGTGCCAGCAGCCACAGGGTCGGGGCCAACGTCCTGACTTTC
. | TRBJ1-1 | TRBV20-1 | many | CSARLRGAEAFF | TGCAGTGCTAGATTGAGGGGAGCTGAAGCTTTCTTT
TRBD2 | TRBJ2-7 | TRBV29-1 | . | CSVAGLAGVVEQYF | TGCAGCGTGGCGGGACTAGCGGGAGTTGTCGAGCAGTACTTC
TRBD2 | TRBJ2-5 | TRBV2 | . | CASRRGKQETQYF | TGTGCCAGCAGGCGGGGGAAGCAAGAGACCCAGTACTTC
. | TRBJ1-5 | TRBV27 | many | CASSLLGFSNQPQHF | TGTGCCAGCAGTTTACTAGGGTTTAGCAATCAGCCCCAGCATTTT
TRBD2 | TRBJ2-3 | TRBV5-1 | . | CASSLVTSRDTDTQYF | TGCGCCAGCAGCTTGGTGACTAGCCGAGACACAGATACGCAGTATTTT
. | TRBJ1-4 | TRBV7-2 | many | CASSLRGGEKLFF | TGTGCCAGCAGCCTAAGAGGAGGTGAAAAACTGTTTTTT
TRBD2 | TRBJ2-2 | TRBV11-1 | many | CASSFGGGSGPGELFF | TGTGCCAGCAGCTTCGGTGGGGGTAGCGGGCCCGGGGAGCTGTTTTTT
TRBD2 | TRBJ2-1 | TRBV12-3/TRBV12-4 | few | CASGILLAGGGNEQFF | TGTGCCAGCGGCATTCTGCTAGCGGGAGGGGGCAATGAGCAGTTCTTC
. | TRBJ1-1 | TRBV28 | many | CASSSPASNTEAFF | TGTGCCAGCAGTTCGCCAGCCTCCAACACTGAAGCTTTCTTT
TRBD2 | TRBJ2-1 | TRBV11-2 | . | CASSRRLAGVNEQFF | TGTGCCAGCAGCAGACGACTAGCTGGGGTGAATGAGCAGTTCTTC
. | TRBJ1-3 | TRBV12-5 | many | CASGLVRVIDTIYF | TGTGCTAGTGGTTTGGTACGGGTAATCGACACCATATATTTT
. | TRBJ2-1 | TRBV20-1 | many | CSAREWGVRYNEQFF | TGCAGTGCTAGAGAATGGGGCGTTAGGTACAATGAGCAGTTCTTC
TRBD1 | TRBJ1-2 | TRBV27 | few | CASSHRTGGGYTF | TGTGCCAGCAGTCACAGGACAGGGGGGGGCTACACCTTC
. | TRBJ1-3 | TRBV6-2/TRBV6-3 | . | CAGMGSHGPYEPGNTIYF | TGTGCCGGCATGGGTTCACACGGACCATATGAGCCTGGAAACACCATATATTTT
. | TRBJ2-1 | TRBV5-1 | many | CASSSDMISYNEQFF | TGCGCCAGCAGCTCGGACATGATCTCCTACAATGAGCAGTTCTTC
TRBD2 | TRBJ2-1 | TRBV12-5 | many | CASGFKGLPGLAGGLTYNEQFF | TGTGCTAGTGGTTTTAAAGGGCTACCGGGACTAGCGGGGGGGCTGACGTACAATGAGCAGTTCTTC
. | TRBJ1-1 | TRBV12-3/TRBV12-4 | many | CASSFGSGTEAFF | TGTGCCAGCAGTTTTGGCTCGGGCACTGAAGCTTTCTTT
. | TRBJ2-5 | TRBV29-1 | many | CSVQERGRETQYF | TGCAGCGTCCAAGAGAGGGGGAGGGAGACCCAGTACTTC
TRBD1 | TRBJ1-5 | TRBV7-8 | many | CASSLVADRGNNQPQHF | TGTGCCAGCAGCTTAGTCGCGGACAGGGGGAACAATCAGCCCCAGCATTTT
. | TRBJ2-7 | TRBV6-1 | medium-sized | CASSVQGHEQYF | TGTGCCAGCAGTGTTCAGGGCCACGAGCAGTACTTC
TRBD2 | TRBJ2-1 | TRBV7-7 | many | CASSLGGLAGEEQFF | TGTGCTAGCAGCTTAGGTGGGCTAGCGGGAGAAGAGCAGTTCTTC
TRBD1 | TRBJ2-5 | TRBV6-1 | many | CASSWPSQGKETQYF | TGTGCCAGCAGTTGGCCCTCACAGGGGAAAGAGACCCAGTACTTC
. | TRBJ1-5 | TRBV6-2/TRBV6-3 | few | CASIPWQGDNQPHHF | TGTGCCAGCATTCCCTGGCAGGGTGACAATCAGCCCCATCATTTT